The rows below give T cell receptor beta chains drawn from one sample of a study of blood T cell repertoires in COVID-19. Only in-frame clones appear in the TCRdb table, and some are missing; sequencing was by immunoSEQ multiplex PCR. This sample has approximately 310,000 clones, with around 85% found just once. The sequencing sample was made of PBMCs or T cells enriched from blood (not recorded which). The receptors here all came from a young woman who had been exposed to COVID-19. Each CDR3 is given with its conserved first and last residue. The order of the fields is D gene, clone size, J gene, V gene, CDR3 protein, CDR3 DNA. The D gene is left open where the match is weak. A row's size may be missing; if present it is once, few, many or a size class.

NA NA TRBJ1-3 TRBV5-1 CASSLASDTGNTIYF TGCGCCAGCAGCTTGGCGTCGGACACTGGAAACACCATATATTTT
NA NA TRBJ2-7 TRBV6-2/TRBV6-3 CASSYASPGYEQYF TGTGCCAGCAGTTACGCCTCGCCGGGCTACGAGCAGTACTTC
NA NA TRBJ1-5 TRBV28 CASSRGDQPQHF TGTGCCAGCAGCCGGGGGGATCAGCCCCAGCATTTT
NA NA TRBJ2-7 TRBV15 CATSRAGSYEQYF TGTGCCACCAGCAGGGCCGGGTCCTACGAGCAGTACTTC
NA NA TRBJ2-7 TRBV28 CASRSRYYEQYF TGTGCCAGCAGGTCGCGATACTACGAGCAGTACTTC
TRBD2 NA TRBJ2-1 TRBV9 CASSVDDGGAYNEQFF TGTGCCAGCAGCGTAGATGACGGGGGGGCCTACAATGAGCAGTTCTTC
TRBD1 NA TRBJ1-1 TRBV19 CASSLQGAEAFF TGTGCCAGTAGCTTACAGGGGGCTGAAGCTTTCTTT
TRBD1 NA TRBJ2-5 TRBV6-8 CASSYTSDRDGEETQYF TGTGCCAGCAGTTACACATCTGACAGGGATGGGGAAGAGACCCAGTACTTC
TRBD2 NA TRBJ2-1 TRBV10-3 CAITPGLAGGTDEQFF TGTGCCATCACCCCGGGACTAGCGGGGGGGACAGATGAGCAGTTCTTC
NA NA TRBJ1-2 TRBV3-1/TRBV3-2 CASRPGQNYYGYTF TGTGCCAGCAGACCCGGACAGAACTACTATGGCTACACCTTC
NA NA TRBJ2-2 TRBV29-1 CSVVGSTGNSRGELFF TGCAGCGTTGTGGGGAGTACAGGGAATTCGCGGGGGGAGCTGTTTTTT
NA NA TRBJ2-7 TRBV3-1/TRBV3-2 CASSLRVNGEQYF TGTGCCAGCAGCCTACGGGTGAATGGCGAGCAGTACTTC
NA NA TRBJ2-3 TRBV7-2 CASSLQASGTDTQYF TGTGCCAGCAGCTTACAGGCTAGCGGCACAGATACGCAGTATTTT
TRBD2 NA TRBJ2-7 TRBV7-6 CASSSPASGRDYEQYF TGTGCCAGCAGCTCCCCTGCTAGCGGGAGGGATTACGAGCAGTACTTC
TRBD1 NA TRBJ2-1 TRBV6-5 CASSYDGTGGGNEQFF TGTGCCAGCAGTTACGACGGGACAGGCGGCGGCAATGAGCAGTTCTTC
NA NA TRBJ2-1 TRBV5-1 CASSLARRRSSYNEQFF TGCGCCAGCAGCTTGGCTAGGAGGAGGAGCTCCTACAATGAGCAGTTCTTC
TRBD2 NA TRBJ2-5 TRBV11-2 CASSYQRSGVEYF TGTGCCAGCAGCTACCAACGGAGCGGGGTAGAGTACTTC
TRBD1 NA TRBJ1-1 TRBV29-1 CSVLLRTGGENTEAFF TGCAGCGTTCTCCTTCGGACAGGGGGGGAGAACACTGAAGCTTTCTTT
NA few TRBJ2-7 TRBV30 CAWSVRGSYEQYF TGTGCCTGGAGTGTACGAGGATCCTACGAGCAGTACTTC
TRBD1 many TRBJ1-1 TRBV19 CASSGSDRGGYTEAFF TGTGCCAGTAGTGGCTCAGACAGGGGGGGGTACACTGAAGCTTTCTTT
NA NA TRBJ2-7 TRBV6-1 CASSERSSGLEQYF TGTGCCAGCAGTGAACGGTCGTCAGGGCTAGAGCAGTACTTC
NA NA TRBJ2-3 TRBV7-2 CASSIIALTDTQYF TGTGCCAGCAGTATAATAGCGTTAACAGATACGCAGTATTTT
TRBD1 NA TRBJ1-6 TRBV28 CASSPGQVPGALHF TGTGCCAGCAGTCCCGGACAGGTCCCTGGGGCCCTCCACTTT
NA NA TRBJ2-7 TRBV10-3 CATSLALGGEQYF TGTGCCACTTCCCTAGCTCTGGGGGGCGAGCAGTACTTC
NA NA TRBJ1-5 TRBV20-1 CSASESGNQPQHF TGCAGTGCTAGTGAGTCCGGGAATCAGCCCCAGCATTTT
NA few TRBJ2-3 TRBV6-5 CASSLGGATDTQYF TGTGCCAGCAGCTTAGGGGGGGCCACAGATACGCAGTATTTT
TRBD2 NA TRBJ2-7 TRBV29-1 CSVETGGYDEQYF TGCAGCGTTGAAACGGGAGGGTACGACGAGCAGTACTTC
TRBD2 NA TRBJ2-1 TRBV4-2 CASSSSGGFYNEQFF TGTGCCAGCAGCTCTAGCGGGGGATTCTACAATGAGCAGTTCTTC
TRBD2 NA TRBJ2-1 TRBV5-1 CASTAQLAGGPWFF TGCGCCAGCACCGCCCAGCTAGCGGGAGGGCCTTGGTTCTTC
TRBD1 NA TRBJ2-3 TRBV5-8 CASSLPGQGIGTDTQYF TGTGCCAGCAGCTTGCCGGGACAGGGAATTGGTACAGATACGCAGTATTTT
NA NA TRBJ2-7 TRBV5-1 CASSLGVSGSYEQYF TGCGCCAGCAGCTTGGGGGTCTCGGGCTCCTACGAGCAGTACTTC
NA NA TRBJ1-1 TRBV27 CASSLGDTNTEAFF TGTGCCAGCAGTTTAGGGGACACCAACACTGAAGCTTTCTTT
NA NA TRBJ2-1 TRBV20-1 CSATPVNEQFF TGCAGTGCTACCCCTGTGAATGAGCAGTTCTTC
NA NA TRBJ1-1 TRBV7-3 CASSLGGLDTEAFF TGTGCCAGCAGCTTAGGGGGGTTGGACACTGAAGCTTTCTTT
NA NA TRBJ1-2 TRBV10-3 CAISGQLQDYGYTF TGTGCCATTTCGGGACAACTTCAAGACTATGGCTACACCTTC
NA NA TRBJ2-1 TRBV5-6 CASSSSGEQFF TGTGCCAGCAGCTCCTCAGGGGAGCAGTTCTTC
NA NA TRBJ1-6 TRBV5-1 CASSLAGRGGSPLHF TGCGCCAGCAGCTTGGCCGGCAGAGGGGGATCACCCCTCCACTTT
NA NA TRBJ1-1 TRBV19 CASSNRAGDSLEAFF TGTGCCAGTAGTAATAGGGCAGGGGATTCCCTTGAAGCTTTCTTT
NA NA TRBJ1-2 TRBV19 CASSPRVRTYGYTF TGTGCCAGTAGCCCCCGGGTCCGTACCTATGGCTACACCTTC
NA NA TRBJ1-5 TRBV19 CASSIKGSGQPQHF TGTGCCAGTAGTATAAAGGGTAGCGGCCAGCCCCAGCATTTT
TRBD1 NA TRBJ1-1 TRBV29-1 CSGFGTGSGGGEAFF TGCAGCGGCTTCGGGACAGGGAGTGGGGGGGGTGAAGCTTTCTTT
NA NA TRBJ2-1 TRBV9 CASSAELFNEQFF TGTGCCAGCAGCGCCGAACTTTTCAATGAGCAGTTCTTC